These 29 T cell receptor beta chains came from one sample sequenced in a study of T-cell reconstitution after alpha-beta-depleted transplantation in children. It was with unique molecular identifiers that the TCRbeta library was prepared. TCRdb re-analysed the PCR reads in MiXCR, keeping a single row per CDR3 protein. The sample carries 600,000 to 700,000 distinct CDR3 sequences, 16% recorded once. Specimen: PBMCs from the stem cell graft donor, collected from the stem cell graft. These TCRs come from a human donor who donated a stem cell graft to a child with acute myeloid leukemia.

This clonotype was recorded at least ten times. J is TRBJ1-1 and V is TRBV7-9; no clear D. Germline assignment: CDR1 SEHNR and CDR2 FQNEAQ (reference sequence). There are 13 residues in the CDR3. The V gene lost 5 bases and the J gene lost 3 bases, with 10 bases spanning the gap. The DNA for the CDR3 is TGTGCCAGCAGCGGAGGTGTGTACACTGAAGCTTTCTTT. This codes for CASSGGVYTEAFF.

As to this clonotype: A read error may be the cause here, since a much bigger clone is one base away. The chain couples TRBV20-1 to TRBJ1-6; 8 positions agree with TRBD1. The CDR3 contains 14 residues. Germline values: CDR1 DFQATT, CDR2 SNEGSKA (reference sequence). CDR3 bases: TGCAATGCGCCGAGACAGGGGATGATGGCACCCCTCCACTTT. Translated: CNAPRQGMMAPLHF.

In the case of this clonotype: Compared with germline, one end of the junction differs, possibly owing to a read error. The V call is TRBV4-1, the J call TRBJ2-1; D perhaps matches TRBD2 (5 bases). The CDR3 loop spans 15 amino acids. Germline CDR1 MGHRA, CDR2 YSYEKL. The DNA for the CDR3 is TGCGCCAGCAGCCAAGCCTCGGACTCCTCCAATGAGCAGTTCTTC. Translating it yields CASSQASDSSNEQFF.

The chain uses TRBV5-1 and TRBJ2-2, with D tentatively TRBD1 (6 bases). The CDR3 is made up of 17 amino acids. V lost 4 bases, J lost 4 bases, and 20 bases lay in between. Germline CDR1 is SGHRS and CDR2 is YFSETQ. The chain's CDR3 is CASSPGNMRQATGELFF. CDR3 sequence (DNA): TGCGCCAGCAGCCCTGGAAATATGCGACAGGCCACCGGGGAGCTGTTTTTT.

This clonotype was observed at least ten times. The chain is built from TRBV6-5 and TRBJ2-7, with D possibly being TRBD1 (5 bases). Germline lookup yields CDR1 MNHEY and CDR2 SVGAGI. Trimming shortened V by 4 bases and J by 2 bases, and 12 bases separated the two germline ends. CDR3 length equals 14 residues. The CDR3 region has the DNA TGTGCCAGCAGTTCCCCGACAGATGCCTACGAGCAGTACTTC. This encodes CASSSPTDAYEQYF.

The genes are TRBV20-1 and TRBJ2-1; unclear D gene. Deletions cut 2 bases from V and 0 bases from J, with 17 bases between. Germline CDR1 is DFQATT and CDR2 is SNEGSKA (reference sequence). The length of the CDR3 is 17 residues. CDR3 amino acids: CSARIRPKPNSYNEQFF. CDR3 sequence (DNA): TGCAGTGCTAGAATTCGACCAAAGCCTAACTCCTACAATGAGCAGTTCTTC.

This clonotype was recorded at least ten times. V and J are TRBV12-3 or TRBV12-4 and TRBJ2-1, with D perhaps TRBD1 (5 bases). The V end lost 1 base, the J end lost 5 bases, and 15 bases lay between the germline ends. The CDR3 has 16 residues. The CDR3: CASSLGPGQGNNEQFF. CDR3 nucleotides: TGTGCCAGCAGTTTAGGGCCAGGGCAGGGCAACAATGAGCAGTTCTTC.

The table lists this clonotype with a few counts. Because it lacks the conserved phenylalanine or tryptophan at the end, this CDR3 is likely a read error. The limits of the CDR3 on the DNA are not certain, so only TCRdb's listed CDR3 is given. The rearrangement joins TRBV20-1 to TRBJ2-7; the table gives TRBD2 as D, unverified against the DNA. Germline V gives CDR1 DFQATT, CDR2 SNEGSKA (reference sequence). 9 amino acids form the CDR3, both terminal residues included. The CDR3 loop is CSVIRDSHR.

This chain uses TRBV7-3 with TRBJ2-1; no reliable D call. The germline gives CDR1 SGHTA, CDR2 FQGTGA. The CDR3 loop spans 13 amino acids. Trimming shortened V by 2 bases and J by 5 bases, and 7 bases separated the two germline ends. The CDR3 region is CASSLSKNNEQFF. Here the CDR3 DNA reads TGTGCCAGCAGCTTATCCAAAAACAATGAGCAGTTCTTC.

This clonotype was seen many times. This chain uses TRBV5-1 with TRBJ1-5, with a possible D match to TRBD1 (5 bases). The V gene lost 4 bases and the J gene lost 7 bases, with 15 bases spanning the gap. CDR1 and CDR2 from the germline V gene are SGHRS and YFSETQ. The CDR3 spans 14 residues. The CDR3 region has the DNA TGCGCCAGCAGCACGGGTGGGGGAGGACAGCCCCAGCATTTT. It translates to CASSTGGGGQPQHF.

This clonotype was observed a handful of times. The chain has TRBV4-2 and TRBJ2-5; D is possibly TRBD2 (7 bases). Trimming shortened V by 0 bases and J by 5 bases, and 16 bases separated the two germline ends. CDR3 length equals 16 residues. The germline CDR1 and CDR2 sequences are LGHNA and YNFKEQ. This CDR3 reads CASSQDTRGARETQYF. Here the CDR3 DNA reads TGTGCCAGCAGCCAAGATACCCGGGGGGCACGGGAGACCCAGTACTTC.

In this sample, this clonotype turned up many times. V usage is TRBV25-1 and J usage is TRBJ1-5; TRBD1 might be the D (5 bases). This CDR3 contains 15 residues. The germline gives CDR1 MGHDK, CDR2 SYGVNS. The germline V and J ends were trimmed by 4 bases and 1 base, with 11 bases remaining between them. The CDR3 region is CASSGGRDSNQPQHF. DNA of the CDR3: TGTGCCAGCAGTGGAGGCAGGGACAGCAATCAGCCCCAGCATTTT. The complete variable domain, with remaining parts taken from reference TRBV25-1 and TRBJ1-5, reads EADIYQTPRYLVIGTGKKITLECSQTMGHDKMYWYQQDPGMELHLIHYSYGVNSTEKGDLSSESTVSRIRTEHFPLTLESARPSHTSQYLCASSGGRDSNQPQHFGDGTRLSIL.

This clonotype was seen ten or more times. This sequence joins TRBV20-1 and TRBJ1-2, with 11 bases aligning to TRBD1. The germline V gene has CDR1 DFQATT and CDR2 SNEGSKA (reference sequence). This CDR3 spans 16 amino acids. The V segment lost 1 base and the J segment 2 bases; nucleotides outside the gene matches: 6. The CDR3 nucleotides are TGCAGTGCTAGAGCGGGACAGGGGGTCGTAAACTATGGCTACACCTTC. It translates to CSARAGQGVVNYGYTF.

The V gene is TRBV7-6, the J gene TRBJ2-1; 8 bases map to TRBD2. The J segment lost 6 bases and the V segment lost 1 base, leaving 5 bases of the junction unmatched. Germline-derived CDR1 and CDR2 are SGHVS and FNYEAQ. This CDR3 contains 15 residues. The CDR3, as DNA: TGTGCCAGCAGCTTAGTAGGACTAGCACCCAATGAGCAGTTCTTC. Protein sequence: CASSLVGLAPNEQFF.

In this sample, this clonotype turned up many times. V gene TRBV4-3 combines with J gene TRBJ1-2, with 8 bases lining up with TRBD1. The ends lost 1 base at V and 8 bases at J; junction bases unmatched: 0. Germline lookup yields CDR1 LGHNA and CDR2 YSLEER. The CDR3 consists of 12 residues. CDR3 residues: CASSQGTGGYTF. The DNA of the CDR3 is TGCGCCAGCAGCCAAGGGACAGGGGGCTACACCTTC.

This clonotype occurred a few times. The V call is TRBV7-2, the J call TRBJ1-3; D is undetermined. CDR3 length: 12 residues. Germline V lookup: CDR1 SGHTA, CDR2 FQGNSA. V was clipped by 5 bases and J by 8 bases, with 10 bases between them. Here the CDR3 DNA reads TGTGCCAGCAGCCTATTAGGTTACACCATATATTTT. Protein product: CASSLLGYTIYF.

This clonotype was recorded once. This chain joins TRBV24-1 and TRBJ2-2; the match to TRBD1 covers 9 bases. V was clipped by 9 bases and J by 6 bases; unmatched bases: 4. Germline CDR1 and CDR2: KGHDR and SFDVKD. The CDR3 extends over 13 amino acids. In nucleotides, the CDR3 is TGTGCCACCGGGGGACAGGGTTCCGGGGAGCTGTTTTTT. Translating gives CATGGQGSGELFF.

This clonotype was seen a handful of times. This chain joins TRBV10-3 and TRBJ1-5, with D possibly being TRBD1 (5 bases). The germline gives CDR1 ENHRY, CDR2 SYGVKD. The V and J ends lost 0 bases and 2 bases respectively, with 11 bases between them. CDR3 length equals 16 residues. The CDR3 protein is CAISESGPWGNQPQHF. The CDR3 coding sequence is TGTGCCATCAGTGAGTCGGGGCCCTGGGGCAATCAGCCCCAGCATTTT.

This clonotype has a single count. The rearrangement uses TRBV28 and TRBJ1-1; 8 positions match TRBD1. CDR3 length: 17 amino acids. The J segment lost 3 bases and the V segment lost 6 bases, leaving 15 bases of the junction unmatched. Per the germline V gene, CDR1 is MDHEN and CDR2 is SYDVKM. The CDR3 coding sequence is TGTGCCAGCAGAACTCAGGGGGCATATCTTTCGGACACTGAAGCTTTCTTT. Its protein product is CASRTQGAYLSDTEAFF.

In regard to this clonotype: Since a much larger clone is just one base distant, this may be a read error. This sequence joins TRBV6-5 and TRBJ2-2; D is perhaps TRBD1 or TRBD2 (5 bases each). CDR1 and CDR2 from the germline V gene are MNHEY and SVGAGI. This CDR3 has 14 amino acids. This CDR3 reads CASSYRGNTGELSF. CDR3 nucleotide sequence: TGTGCCAGCAGTTACAGGGGCAACACCGGGGAGCTGTCTTTT.

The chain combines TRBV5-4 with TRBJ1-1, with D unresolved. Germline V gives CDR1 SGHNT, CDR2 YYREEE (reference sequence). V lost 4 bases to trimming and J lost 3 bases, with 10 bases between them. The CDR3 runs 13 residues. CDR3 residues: CASSLERDTEAFF. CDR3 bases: TGTGCCAGCAGCCTCGAGCGGGACACTGAAGCTTTCTTT.

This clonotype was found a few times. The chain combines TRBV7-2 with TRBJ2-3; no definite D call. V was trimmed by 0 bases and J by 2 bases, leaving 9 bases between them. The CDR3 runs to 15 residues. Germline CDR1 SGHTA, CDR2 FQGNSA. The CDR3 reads CASSLAVANTDTQYF. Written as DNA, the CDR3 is TGTGCCAGCAGCTTAGCGGTAGCTAACACAGATACGCAGTATTTT.

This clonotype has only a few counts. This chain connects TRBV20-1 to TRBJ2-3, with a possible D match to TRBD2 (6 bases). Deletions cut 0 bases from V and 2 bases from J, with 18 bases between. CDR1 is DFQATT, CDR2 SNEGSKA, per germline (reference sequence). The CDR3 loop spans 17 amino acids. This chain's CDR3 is CSARDSGSGDSTDTQYF. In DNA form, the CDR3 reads TGCAGTGCTAGAGATTCGGGGTCGGGGGATTCCACAGATACGCAGTATTTT.

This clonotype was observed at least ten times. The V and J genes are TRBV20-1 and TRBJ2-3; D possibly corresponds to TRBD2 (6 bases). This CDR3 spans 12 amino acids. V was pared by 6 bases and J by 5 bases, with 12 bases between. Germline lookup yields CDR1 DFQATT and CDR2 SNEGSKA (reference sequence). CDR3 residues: CSASGVRDTQYF. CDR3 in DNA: TGCAGTGCATCGGGGGTCAGAGATACGCAGTATTTT.

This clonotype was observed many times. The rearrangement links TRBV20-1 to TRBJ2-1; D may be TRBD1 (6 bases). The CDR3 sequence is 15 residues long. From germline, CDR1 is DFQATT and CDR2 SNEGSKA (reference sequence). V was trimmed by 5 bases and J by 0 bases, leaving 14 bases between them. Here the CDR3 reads CSAGGGGSSYNEQFF. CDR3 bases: TGCAGTGCTGGCGGTGGGGGCAGCTCCTACAATGAGCAGTTCTTC.

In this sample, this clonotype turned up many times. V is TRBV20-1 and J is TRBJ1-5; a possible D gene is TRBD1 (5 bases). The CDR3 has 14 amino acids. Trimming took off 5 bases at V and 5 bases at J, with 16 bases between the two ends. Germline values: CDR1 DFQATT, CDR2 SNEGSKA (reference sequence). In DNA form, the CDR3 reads TGCAGTGCTGCCGACCCGGGGCACCATCAGCCCCAGCATTTT. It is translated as CSAADPGHHQPQHF.

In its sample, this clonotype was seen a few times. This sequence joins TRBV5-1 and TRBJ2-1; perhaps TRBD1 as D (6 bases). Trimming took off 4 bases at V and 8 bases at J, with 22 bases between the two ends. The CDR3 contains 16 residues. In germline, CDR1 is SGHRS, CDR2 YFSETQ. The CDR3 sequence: CASSPLAGIYRDEQFF. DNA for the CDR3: TGCGCCAGCAGCCCCCTAGCTGGGATCTACAGGGATGAGCAGTTCTTC.

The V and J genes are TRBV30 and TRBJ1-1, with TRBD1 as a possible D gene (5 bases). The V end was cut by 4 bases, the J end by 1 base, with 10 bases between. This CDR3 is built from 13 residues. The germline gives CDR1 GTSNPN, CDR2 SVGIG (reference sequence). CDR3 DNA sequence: TGTGCCTGGATTGACAGCCAGAACACTGAAGCTTTCTTT. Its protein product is CAWIDSQNTEAFF.

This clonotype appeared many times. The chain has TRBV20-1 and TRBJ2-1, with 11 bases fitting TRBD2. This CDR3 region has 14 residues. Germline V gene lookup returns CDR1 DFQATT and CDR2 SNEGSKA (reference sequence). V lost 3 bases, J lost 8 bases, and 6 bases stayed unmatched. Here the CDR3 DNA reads TGCAGTGCTAGTAGTAGCGGGGGGGCCGATGAGCAGTTCTTC. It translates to CSASSSGGADEQFF.